This T cell receptor (beta chain) was obtained from a study of CD8 T cells in ankylosing spondylitis. This clonotype was counted many times. Its matching antigen is unknown. General study findings and limits: Reportedly, significant enrichment of disease-linked clones occurred in matched ankylosing spondylitis synovial fluid. Past studies reported some motif variants in reactive arthritis synovial fluid and blood. It appeared that ankylosing spondylitis blood was characterized by a TCR beta motif of roughly 8 highly homologous variants. Disease-linked clones bore a CD8+ phenotype, appearing relatively rarely in peripheral blood.

V was clipped by 5 bases and J by 5 bases; unmatched bases: 9. The CDR3 totals 16 residues. Per germline, CDR1 SGHVS and CDR2 FQNEAQ. With molecular barcodes, quantitative 5'-RACE was used to make the TCR beta libraries. TCRdb re-analysed the 5' RACE reads in MiXCR, keeping a single row per CDR3 protein. The sample holds about 480,000 distinct CDR3 sequences, roughly 18% seen once. The rearrangement uses TRBV7-8 and TRBJ2-3; 11 nucleotides match TRBD1. The source material was blood, either unsorted or a sorted T cell fraction (not recorded which). This receptor was obtained from a male donor with ankylosing spondylitis. DNA of the CDR3: TGTGCCAGCAGCCACATAGGACAGGGGGCGGGAGATACGCAGTATTTT. Residues: CASSHIGQGAGDTQYF.